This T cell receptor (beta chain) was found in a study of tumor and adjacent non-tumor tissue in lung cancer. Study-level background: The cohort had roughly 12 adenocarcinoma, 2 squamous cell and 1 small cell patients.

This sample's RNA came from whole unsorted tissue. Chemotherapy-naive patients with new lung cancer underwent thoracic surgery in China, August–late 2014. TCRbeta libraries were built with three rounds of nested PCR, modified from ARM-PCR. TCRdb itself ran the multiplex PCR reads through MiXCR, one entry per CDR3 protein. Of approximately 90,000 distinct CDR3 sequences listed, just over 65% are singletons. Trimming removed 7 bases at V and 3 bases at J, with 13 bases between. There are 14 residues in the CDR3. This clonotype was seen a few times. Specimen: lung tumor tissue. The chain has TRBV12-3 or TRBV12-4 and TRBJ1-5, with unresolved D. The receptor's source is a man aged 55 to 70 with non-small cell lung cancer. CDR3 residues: CASTEGGFNQPQHF. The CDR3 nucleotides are TGTGCCAGCACCGAGGGAGGATTCAATCAGCCCCAGCATTTT.